The 5 T cell receptor beta chains reported below all come from one sample, sequenced in a study of human T cells and chemical hapten exposure. Stated time point: patch test 1, 2 weeks after DPC sensitization. Treatment reported: therapeutic diphenylcyclopropenone sensitization with weekly scalp DPC. Via MiXCR, TCRdb re-called the RACE reads, giving one row per CDR3 protein. Of 300,000 to 350,000 distinct CDR3 sequences in the sample, around 7% were seen once. The sample here was whole blood, taken in connection with sensitization to the hapten diphenylcyclopropenone (DPC). Receptors were obtained from a woman aged 18 to 35 with alopecia areata. Some clones in this sample may be carry-over from other donors' samples.

This chain uses TRBV7-8 with TRBJ1-6, with D possibly being TRBD1 (6 bases). V lost 4 bases, J lost 8 bases, and 15 bases lay in between. The CDR3 loop spans 15 amino acids. The V gene's germline CDR1 is SGHVS and CDR2 FQNEAQ. The CDR3 nucleotides read TGTGCCAGCAGCTCGACCCGGGGGGCGGATTCACCCCTCCACTTT. Translating gives CASSSTRGADSPLHF.

The V gene is TRBV6-6, the J gene TRBJ1-1, with unresolved D. This CDR3 comprises 15 residues. CDR1 and CDR2 from the germline V gene are MNHNY and SVGAGI (reference sequence). The CDR3 loop reads CSTDNGQNWDTEAFF. Here the CDR3 DNA reads TGTTCCACAGACAACGGTCAAAATTGGGACACTGAAGCTTTCTTT.

The chain recombines TRBV7-8 with TRBJ2-5; TRBD2 matches at 7 bases. This CDR3 comprises 14 residues. V lost 5 bases, J lost 5 bases, and 8 bases stayed unmatched. Germline values: CDR1 SGHVS, CDR2 FQNEAQ. The CDR3 coding sequence is TGTGCCAGCAGCCAAGGACTAGGGGTGGAGACCCAGTACTTC. Its translation is CASSQGLGVETQYF.

This clonotype occurred a few times. The chain joins TRBV20-1 to TRBJ2-1, with a possible D match to TRBD2 (6 bases). The V end lost 3 bases, the J end lost 0 bases, and 12 bases lay between the germline ends. The germline V gene encodes CDR1 DFQATT and CDR2 SNEGSKA (reference sequence). This CDR3 is built from 15 residues. The CDR3 DNA reads as TGCAGTGCTAGCGTACGGGGGACCTCCTACAATGAGCAGTTCTTC. Its translation: CSASVRGTSYNEQFF.

V and J are TRBV5-1 and TRBJ2-3; 8 nucleotides align to TRBD1. Germline values: CDR1 SGHRS, CDR2 YFSETQ. This CDR3 has 17 amino acids. The V and J ends lost 0 bases and 2 bases, in that order; junction bases with no gene match: 8. This chain's CDR3 is CASSLGSRGRYTDTQYF. The DNA for the CDR3 is TGCGCCAGCAGCTTGGGGTCCAGGGGGCGTTACACAGATACGCAGTATTTT.